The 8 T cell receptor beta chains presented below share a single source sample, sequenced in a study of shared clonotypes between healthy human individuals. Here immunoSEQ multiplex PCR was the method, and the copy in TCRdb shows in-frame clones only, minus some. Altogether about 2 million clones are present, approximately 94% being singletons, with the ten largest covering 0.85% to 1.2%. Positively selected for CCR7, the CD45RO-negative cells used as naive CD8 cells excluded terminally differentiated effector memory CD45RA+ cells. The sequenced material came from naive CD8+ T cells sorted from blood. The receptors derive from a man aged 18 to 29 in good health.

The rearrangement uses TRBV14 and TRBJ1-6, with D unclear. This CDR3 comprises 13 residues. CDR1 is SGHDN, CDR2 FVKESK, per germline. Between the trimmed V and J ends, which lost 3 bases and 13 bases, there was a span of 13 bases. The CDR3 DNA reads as TGTGCCAGCAGCCAGGGGTCGCCGGCCCCCCTCCACTTT. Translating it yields CASSQGSPAPLHF.

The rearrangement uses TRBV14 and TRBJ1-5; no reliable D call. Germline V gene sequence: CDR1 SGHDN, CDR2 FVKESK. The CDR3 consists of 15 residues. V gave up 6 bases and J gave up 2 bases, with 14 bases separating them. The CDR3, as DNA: TGTGCCAGCAGGAGACCTGTAGGAGGCAATCAGCCCCAGCATTTT. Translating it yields CASRRPVGGNQPQHF.

The CDR3 here is CASSPGTSVGIGYF. In nucleotides, the CDR3 is TGTGCCAGCAGTCCCGGGACTAGCGTGGGAATCGGGTACTTC. The chain combines TRBV27 with TRBJ2-5; 10 bases align to TRBD2. The germline CDR1 and CDR2 sequences are MNHEY and SMNVEV (reference sequence). J gave up 13 bases and V 5 bases, and 13 bases lay outside the gene matches. This CDR3 has 14 amino acids.

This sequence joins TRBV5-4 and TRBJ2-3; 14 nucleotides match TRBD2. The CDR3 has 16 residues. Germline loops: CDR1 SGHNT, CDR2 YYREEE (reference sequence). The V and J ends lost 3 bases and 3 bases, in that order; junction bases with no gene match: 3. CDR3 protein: CASSYGLAGGTDTQYF. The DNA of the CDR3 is TGTGCCAGCAGCTACGGACTAGCGGGGGGAACAGATACGCAGTATTTT.

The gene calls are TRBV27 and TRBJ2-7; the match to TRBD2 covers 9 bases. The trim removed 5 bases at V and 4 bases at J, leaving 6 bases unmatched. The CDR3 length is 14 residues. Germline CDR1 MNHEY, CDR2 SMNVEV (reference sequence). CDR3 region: CASSISGRKYEQYF. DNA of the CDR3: TGTGCCAGCAGTATTAGCGGGAGAAAATACGAGCAGTACTTC.

The CDR3 loop is CASSESRNREYEQYF. The CDR3 region has the DNA TGCGCCAGCAGTGAGTCTAGGAACAGGGAGTATGAGCAGTACTTC. The chain has TRBV10-1 and TRBJ2-7; D is perhaps TRBD1 (6 bases). In germline, CDR1 is WNHNN, CDR2 SYGVQD (reference sequence). The CDR3 sequence is 15 residues long. Trimming cost V 0 bases and J 7 bases, with 16 bases left between them.

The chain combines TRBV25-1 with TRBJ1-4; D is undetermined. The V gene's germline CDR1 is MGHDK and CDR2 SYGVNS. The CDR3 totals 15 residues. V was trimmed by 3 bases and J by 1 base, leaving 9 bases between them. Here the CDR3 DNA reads TGTGCCAGCAGTGACCTGACCGGAACTAATGAAAAACTGTTTTTT. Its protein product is CASSDLTGTNEKLFF.

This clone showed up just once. CDR3 sequence: CASSIDLEGSHTEAFF. The CDR3 DNA sequence: TGTGCCAGTAGTATAGATCTTGAGGGTAGTCACACTGAAGCTTTCTTT. The chain uses TRBV19 and TRBJ1-1; D is unresolved. Germline loops: CDR1 LNHDA, CDR2 SQIVND (reference sequence). The CDR3 loop spans 16 amino acids. V lost 0 bases to trimming and J lost 3 bases, with 14 bases between them.